This T cell receptor (beta chain) was captured by sequencing in a study of immune evolution from preneoplasia to lung adenocarcinoma. The ends were cut back, 4 bases at V and 3 bases at J, with 13 bases in the middle. The CDR3 is 15 amino acids. Looked up from germline, CDR1 is MNHNY and CDR2 is SVGAGI (reference sequence). Details on this clone: Its antigen is as yet unknown.

TCRdb's table, derived via immunoSEQ multiplex PCR, lists solely in-frame clones and lacks some. Of several thousand clones listed, 70% to 85% are singletons. Findings and caveats of the study: Top clone share appeared to fall from AAH through AIS, MIA, adenocarcinoma.

Patient tissue came from resections in Japan or China, 2014–2017. H&E slides confirmed each diagnosis, reviewed by two pathologists independently. After pathologic assessment, macro-dissection selected premalignant or tumor cells for extraction. Input material: FFPE minimally invasive lung adenocarcinoma tissue. The source of this sequence is a donor aged 70 or over with lung adenocarcinoma. This chain connects TRBV6-6 to TRBJ1-5, with D hard to call. In DNA, the CDR3 is TGTGCCAGCAGTTCCTTATTCGGCCACAATCAGCCCCAGCATTTT. Its translation: CASSSLFGHNQPQHF.